The sequence of this TCR beta chain was determined in a study of T cell clonotyping in hematopoietic cell transplantation. Study conclusions and caveats: Higher Inverse Simpson Index values in graft donor and pretransplant recipient predicted broader posttransplant TCR diversity.

This CDR3 is 15 amino acids long. The V end was cut by 5 bases, the J end by 1 base, with 14 bases between. Looked up from germline, CDR1 is MNHEY and CDR2 is SVGAGI. In the case of this clone: Its specificity is unknown.

This table comes from immunoSEQ multiplex PCR, and its TCRdb copy is limited to in-frame clones, with some not included. Among some 8,700 clones listed, 81% were seen once. The material sequenced was peripheral blood mononuclear cells, taken 180 days after allogeneic stem cell transplant. The clonotype was recovered from a female patient aged 50-59 years who had an allogeneic stem cell transplant from an unrelated donor, so the T cells may come from the graft donor. Some clones in this sample may be carry-over from other donors' samples. The chain couples TRBV6-5 to TRBJ1-1, with D unresolved. The CDR3: CASSQGSRANTEAFF. CDR3 in DNA: TGTGCCAGCAGTCAAGGGTCAAGGGCGAACACTGAAGCTTTCTTT.